The rows below give T cell receptor beta chains drawn from one sample of a study of shared clonotypes between healthy human individuals. The method was immunoSEQ multiplex PCR; TCRdb's version includes in-frame clones alone and lacks a portion of them. The sample lists some 580,000 clones; more than 95% were seen once. Sequencing input: naive CD8+ T cells sorted from blood. The receptors here all came from a man aged 30 to 45 in good health. Both conserved end residues are part of each CDR3. Fields, in order: V gene, D gene, J gene, clone size, CDR3 protein, CDR3 DNA. The D gene is left open where the match is weak. Expanded clones are given a class, and other clones once, few, many or no size at all.

TRBV27,.,TRBJ1-4,.,CASSLYRENRGEKLFF,TGTGCCAGCAGTTTATACAGGGAGAATAGGGGCGAAAAACTGTTTTTT
TRBV14,TRBD2,TRBJ2-1,.,CASSQEIGTSFYNEQFF,TGTGCCAGCAGCCAAGAAATCGGGACTAGCTTCTACAATGAGCAGTTCTTC
TRBV2,.,TRBJ1-2,.,CATTPGGRYGYTF,TGTGCCACCACCCCGGGGGGCCGTTATGGCTACACCTTC
TRBV11-3,.,TRBJ2-6,.,CASSPRDSGANVLTF,TGTGCCAGCAGCCCCCGGGACTCTGGGGCCAACGTCCTGACTTTC
TRBV11-2,.,TRBJ2-1,.,CASFQVKGSYNEQFF,TGTGCCAGCTTCCAGGTCAAGGGTTCCTACAATGAGCAGTTCTTC
TRBV27,.,TRBJ2-7,.,CASSSHWVGPNVYF,TGTGCCAGCAGTTCACACTGGGTGGGCCCGAATGTGTACTTC
TRBV4-1,.,TRBJ2-1,.,CASSQEFRGSVRNEQFF,TGCGCCAGCAGCCAAGAATTTCGGGGGTCAGTACGAAATGAGCAGTTCTTC
TRBV27,.,TRBJ2-1,.,CASSLSGSHNEQFF,TGTGCCAGCAGTCTCTCGGGCAGCCACAATGAGCAGTTCTTC
TRBV19,.,TRBJ2-7,.,CASSMGAYSYEQYF,TGTGCCAGTAGTATGGGGGCCTATTCCTACGAGCAGTACTTC
TRBV30,.,TRBJ2-7,.,CAWNIPGSMSYEQYF,TGTGCCTGGAATATACCGGGATCCATGTCCTACGAGCAGTACTTC
TRBV6-4,TRBD2,TRBJ2-3,.,CARKGLGGCTDTQYF,TGTGCCAGAAAGGGACTAGGTGGGTGCACAGATACGCAGTATTTT
TRBV11-2,.,TRBJ2-5,.,CASSLVMETQYF,TGTGCCAGCAGCTTAGTGATGGAGACCCAGTACTTC
TRBV15,TRBD2,TRBJ2-1,.,CATSRTDGTSMNEQFF,TGTGCCACCAGCAGGACCGACGGGACTAGTATGAATGAGCAGTTCTTC
TRBV6-1,TRBD1,TRBJ2-1,.,CASSEAGLGQGEHEQFF,TGTGCCAGCAGTGAAGCAGGATTGGGACAGGGGGAGCATGAGCAGTTCTTC
TRBV4-1,.,TRBJ1-2,.,CASSQEPTGRIYGYTF,TGCGCCAGCAGCCAAGAGCCCACGGGCAGGATCTATGGCTACACCTTC
TRBV9,TRBD2,TRBJ2-2,.,CASSVGGGLAGDGELFF,TGTGCCAGCAGCGTAGGAGGCGGACTAGCGGGAGATGGGGAGCTGTTTTTT
TRBV14,.,TRBJ2-7,.,CASSQDYQAYEQYF,TGTGCCAGCAGCCAAGATTATCAGGCCTACGAGCAGTACTTC
TRBV11-2,TRBD2,TRBJ2-7,.,CASSLAQRGTYEQYF,TGTGCCAGCAGCTTAGCCCAGCGGGGGACCTACGAGCAGTACTTC
TRBV7-6,TRBD2,TRBJ2-1,.,CASSHPGTGFSGRAYNEQFF,TGTGCCAGCAGCCATCCTGGGACAGGATTTAGCGGGAGGGCCTACAATGAGCAGTTCTTC
TRBV7-9,TRBD1,TRBJ1-1,.,CASRHPGGTNTEAFF,TGTGCCAGCAGACATCCAGGGGGAACTAACACTGAAGCTTTCTTT
TRBV29-1,TRBD2,TRBJ2-1,.,CSVEWEGGTQFF,TGCAGCGTTGAATGGGAGGGAGGGACGCAGTTCTTC
TRBV7-6,TRBD2,TRBJ2-3,.,CASTLAGDTDTQYF,TGTGCCAGCACTCTAGCGGGAGACACAGATACGCAGTATTTT
TRBV27,.,TRBJ1-2,.,CASSLQGRDDYGYTF,TGTGCCAGCAGTTTACAGGGTCGGGACGACTATGGCTACACCTTC
TRBV11-2,TRBD2,TRBJ2-1,.,CASSVAGGGWDEQFF,TGTGCCAGCAGCGTAGCGGGAGGTGGTTGGGATGAGCAGTTCTTC
TRBV27,TRBD2,TRBJ2-3,.,CASSPRRSGRDTDTQYF,TGTGCCAGCAGTCCGCGACGGAGCGGGAGGGACACAGATACGCAGTATTTT
TRBV4-1,TRBD1,TRBJ2-7,once,CASSQDPDRVNEQYF,TGCGCCAGCAGCCAAGACCCGGACAGGGTTAACGAGCAGTACTTC
TRBV7-8,TRBD2,TRBJ2-3,.,CASRGGSGTDTQYF,TGTGCCAGCAGGGGGGGTAGCGGGACAGATACGCAGTATTTT
TRBV6-6,TRBD1,TRBJ2-7,.,CASTPGTGRYEQYF,TGTGCCAGCACCCCCGGGACAGGGCGGTACGAGCAGTACTTC
TRBV27,TRBD1,TRBJ1-2,.,CASSPKGLTGYGYTF,TGTGCCAGCAGCCCAAAAGGGCTGACAGGGTATGGCTACACCTTC
TRBV5-6,TRBD1,TRBJ2-3,.,CASSWGQITDTQYF,TGTGCCAGCAGTTGGGGACAGATCACAGATACGCAGTATTTT
TRBV9,.,TRBJ2-5,.,CASSVENQETQYF,TGTGCCAGCAGCGTAGAAAACCAAGAGACCCAGTACTTC
TRBV7-6,.,TRBJ2-7,.,CASSLKGPEDEQYF,TGTGCCAGCAGCTTAAAGGGACCCGAGGACGAGCAGTACTTC
TRBV6-1,TRBD2,TRBJ2-7,.,CASSDTSGSIYEQYF,TGTGCCAGCAGTGATACCAGCGGGAGTATCTACGAGCAGTACTTC
TRBV28,TRBD1,TRBJ2-7,.,CASSSGLSGTGGLYEQYF,TGTGCCAGCAGTTCTGGGCTCTCCGGGACAGGGGGCCTCTACGAGCAGTACTTC
TRBV6-5,.,TRBJ2-1,.,CASSYSGFVEQFF,TGTGCCAGCAGTTACTCGGGCTTTGTTGAGCAGTTCTTC
TRBV5-1,.,TRBJ1-5,.,CASSLSLPGKFQPQHF,TGCGCCAGCAGCTTGTCCCTCCCGGGGAAGTTCCAGCCCCAGCATTTT
TRBV5-1,.,TRBJ2-1,.,CASSLVGSYNEQFF,TGCGCCAGCAGCTTGGTTGGTTCCTACAATGAGCAGTTCTTC
TRBV7-8,.,TRBJ2-1,.,CASSPPVDLTIYNEQFF,TGTGCCAGCAGCCCCCCCGTGGACCTAACAATTTACAATGAGCAGTTCTTC
TRBV4-1,TRBD2,TRBJ2-1,.,CASRGRLAGRGRDEQFF,TGCGCCAGCAGGGGGCGACTAGCGGGCAGAGGGAGGGATGAGCAGTTCTTC
TRBV27,TRBD2,TRBJ2-2,.,CASRSSTSGSPGELFF,TGTGCCAGCAGGAGCTCGACTAGCGGGTCCCCCGGGGAGCTGTTTTTT
TRBV7-9,TRBD1,TRBJ2-1,.,CASSTPRQGRNEQFF,TGTGCCAGCAGCACCCCTCGACAGGGACGCAATGAGCAGTTCTTC
TRBV7-9,TRBD2,TRBJ2-1,.,CASSQGLAGLAYNEQFF,TGTGCCAGCAGCCAGGGACTAGCGGGGCTGGCGTACAATGAGCAGTTCTTC
TRBV7-2,TRBD2,TRBJ2-3,.,CASRSSGSTTDTQYF,TGTGCCAGCAGGTCCAGCGGGAGTACCACAGATACGCAGTATTTT
TRBV13,TRBD2,TRBJ2-7,.,CASSLDLAGVVEQYF,TGTGCCAGCAGCTTAGATCTAGCGGGAGTTGTCGAGCAGTACTTC
TRBV7-8,.,TRBJ2-7,.,CASRSLTPEQYF,TGTGCCAGCAGATCCCTCACCCCCGAGCAGTACTTC
TRBV10-3,.,TRBJ2-7,.,CAISELRRPVPYEQYF,TGTGCCATCAGTGAACTGAGGCGACCGGTTCCCTACGAGCAGTACTTC
TRBV7-9,.,TRBJ1-5,.,CASSPGGQYQPQHF,TGTGCCAGCAGCCCCGGAGGACAGTACCAGCCCCAGCATTTT
TRBV15,.,TRBJ2-7,.,CATSRATQGYEQYF,TGTGCCACCAGCAGAGCGACACAGGGTTACGAGCAGTACTTC
TRBV13,.,TRBJ1-3,.,CASSLGRLAGNTIYF,TGTGCCAGCAGCTTAGGACGTTTAGCTGGAAACACCATATATTTT
TRBV6-5,.,TRBJ2-7,once,CASSTAGTSYEQYF,TGTGCCAGCAGTACAGCGGGTACCTCCTACGAGCAGTACTTC
TRBV14,.,TRBJ1-1,.,CASSQEGQGVAKAFF,TGTGCCAGCAGCCAAGAGGGGCAGGGAGTCGCTAAGGCTTTCTTT
TRBV7-6,.,TRBJ2-3,.,CASSLLGAEAGDTQYF,TGTGCCAGCAGCTTACTTGGGGCGGAGGCGGGAGATACGCAGTATTTT
TRBV6-6,.,TRBJ2-1,.,CASSFRESIRNEQFF,TGTGCCAGCAGTTTTCGGGAGAGTATTAGGAATGAGCAGTTCTTC
TRBV27,.,TRBJ1-4,.,CASSRGTEKLFF,TGTGCCAGCAGTCGCGGAACTGAAAAACTGTTTTTT
TRBV6-5,.,TRBJ2-7,.,CASSPSSFYEQYF,TGTGCCAGCAGTCCCTCAAGCTTCTACGAGCAGTACTTC
TRBV11-2,.,TRBJ2-7,.,CASSTPDRPYEQYF,TGTGCCAGCAGCACCCCGGATCGACCCTACGAGCAGTACTTC
TRBV7-9,TRBD1,TRBJ2-7,.,CASSSAFARDRGAYEQYF,TGTGCCAGCAGCTCCGCCTTTGCGCGGGACAGGGGGGCCTACGAGCAGTACTTC
TRBV5-5,.,TRBJ1-4,.,CASSLSPATNEKLFF,TGTGCCAGCAGCTTGAGCCCCGCAACTAATGAAAAACTGTTTTTT
TRBV5-1,.,TRBJ2-7,.,CASSSRDTLYEQYF,TGCGCCAGCAGCTCCCGGGACACGTTATACGAGCAGTACTTC
TRBV2,.,TRBJ2-7,.,CASSEAGSLAEQYF,TGTGCCAGCAGTGAGGCAGGGAGTCTTGCCGAGCAGTACTTC